This TCR beta chain is from a study of vaccination and CD4 T cells after COVID-19. The overall study: Comprising six males and four females, the convalescent participants counted two Hispanic individuals among them.

The time point denotes: late sampling 161 to 241 days after vaccination in a few convalescent patients. The treatment denotes: roughly 10-day PBMC culture with coronavirus spike peptide pools or control peptides (ViraFEST assay). Positive PCR results dated from March to December 2020, before the US Alpha, Beta and Delta variants. Per-well cultures of 2 million to 2.5 million PBMCs received about 10 IU/ml IL-2 and around 10 ug/ml peptide pools. Fresh IL-2 medium was used to replace half of the medium on days 3 and 7. Germline V CDR1 and CDR2: SGHRS, YFSETQ. This CDR3 has 14 residues. Trimming took off 2 bases at V and 3 bases at J, with 11 bases between the two ends. Concerning this clonotype: Its antigen remains unknown.

Oncomine TCR Beta short-read sequencing was applied to DNA from cultured CD4+ T cells. MiXCR was run by TCRdb on the PCR reads, yielding one entry per CDR3 protein. The table shows 25,000 or so distinct CDR3 sequences, with roughly 34% occurring only once. Sample: CD4+ T cells from blood, cultured in vitro, taken about 7 months after SARS-CoV-2 vaccination. This sequence was found in a human donor who had recovered from COVID-19. The chain joins TRBV5-1 to TRBJ1-2; D unresolved. CDR3 bases: TGCGCCAGCAGCTTAGGCAGTAGAGACTATGGCTACACCTTC. Translating gives CASSLGSRDYGYTF.